This TCR beta chain was captured by sequencing in a study of T cells after yellow fever vaccination. Turning to the study itself: Those fractions that held only low numbers of cells were prepared using the SMART-Seq v4 Ultra Low Input RNA kit.

Study outcomes and limitations: Abundant bulk-derived clonotypes could contaminate FACS-sorted repertoires. A large majority of primary-vaccination clones showed up again after the booster (approximately 96% CD4, 88% CD8). CD4 and CD8 compartments shared a small share of clonotypes, likely from convergent recombination.

TCRdb re-called the 5' RACE reads with MiXCR, one entry per CDR3 protein. The repertoire holds under 400,000 distinct CDR3 sequences, with roughly an eighth as singletons. Looked up from germline, CDR1 is SGHKS and CDR2 is YYEKEE (reference sequence). CDR3 length equals 16 residues. V was clipped by 0 bases and J by 0 bases; unmatched bases: 4. With regard to this clonotype: The target antigen is unknown.

The rearrangement joins TRBV5-5 to TRBJ1-1; the match to TRBD1 covers 8 bases. This TCR came from a man younger than 35 who received the YFV17D yellow fever vaccine. Specimen: CD4+ T cells sorted from PBMCs, collected 15 days after the yellow fever booster vaccination. As DNA, the CDR3 is TGTGCCAGCAGCTTGGATTGGGGACAGGTGAACACTGAAGCTTTCTTT. The encoded protein is CASSLDWGQVNTEAFF.